This T cell receptor beta chain was sequenced in a study of T-cell memory formation after mild COVID-19. Regarding the study as a whole: Clones contracting day 15 to 85 were balanced CD4/CD8; later expanders leaned CD4+. Cross-reactive memory appears to have joined, as suggested by some responding clones showing up in pre-infection memory. Nothing confirmed that second-wave clones peaking on day 37 were specific for SARS-CoV-2.

Notes on this clonotype: Its cognate antigen is unknown.

The TCR alpha and TCR beta cDNA libraries, bearing sample barcodes and UMIs, were generated by 5'RACE using constant-segment primers. A single record per CDR3 protein comes from TCRdb applying MiXCR to the 5' RACE reads. The sample gives fewer than 110,000 distinct CDR3 sequences, about 15% of which show up once; approximately 43% is in the top ten. Germline V gives CDR1 SNHLY, CDR2 FYNNEI. CDR3 size: 11 residues. V lost 7 bases and J lost 8, with 11 bases in between. This TCR came from a man younger than 35 who had mild COVID-19 (a few samples of this study predate the infection). Cell type and time point are not known. The sequenced sample was PBMCs or a T cell subset sorted from them (not recorded which). The chain joins TRBV2 to TRBJ1-1; D gene unclear. CDR3 protein: CASKMMYEAFF. DNA for the CDR3: TGTGCCAGCAAAATGATGTACGAAGCTTTCTTT.